This section outlines one T cell receptor (beta chain) sequence together with its context. This clone was recorded once. The target of this receptor is not known. No base quality values were provided; no much bigger clone lies one nucleotide off. These data come from a study of blood T cell repertoires in COVID-19 (dated by TCRdb to the early 2020s). Study-level background: Collaborator samples came from the United States, Italy and Spain and covered acute and convalescent phases of COVID-19. Nearly every sample came with metadata listing a de-identified subject ID, COVID-19 status, age in years and sex. The repertoires were released in a freely available public database meant as a resource for research on the immune response to SARS-CoV-2. Where available, HLA class I and class II types were obtained from metadata supplied by the sample provider rather than from assay-based typing. The samples were drawn from the first 160 participants of the ongoing ImmuneRACE study and from over 950 subjects provided by 6 global collaborators. Subjects who had been exposed to COVID-19, were actively infected with it, or had recovered from it provided the deeply sampled blood TCRbeta repertoires that made up the dataset. The material from the prospective study consisted of cDNA or gDNA derived from T cells, B-cell-depleted T cells, or PBMCs.

TCRbeta CDR3 regions were amplified from genomic DNA using the immunoSEQ Assay, a bias-controlled multiplex PCR. On the authors' methods: Within the assay, amplification of reference gene primers was used to estimate how many nucleated cells each sample contained. Sequence reads were collapsed and filtered to measure the absolute abundance of every unique TCRbeta CDR3 rearrangement. Productive Simpson clonality was computed per sample as the square root of Simpson's diversity index over productive rearrangements. Sourced from immuneACCESS, this table was stored by TCRdb with only in-frame sequences that have V and J called. A share of the clones is absent; for the studies checked, an unresolved V gene accounts for under half, and the remainder has no known explanation. V and J calls plus clone size are reproduced from that table; the DNA served to infer D and trimming. Within this sample are a few hundred thousand clones, with approximately 83% of them counted one time only. 2.1% of the sample is held by the ten biggest clonotypes.

The CDR3 sequence holds 13 residues, the cysteine and phenylalanine included. Solely the CDR3 DNA is kept, with 39 bases framed from the first base. The germline V gene (reference sequence) sets CDR1 to LNHDA and CDR2 to SQIVND. Relative to germline, V is 6 bases shorter and J is 2 bases shorter, with 10 bases between their ends. Another Seattle source contributed samples from volunteer blood donors who had recovered from COVID-19. The collaborating institutions used their own protocols to collect whole blood in K2EDTA tubes. Collaborator samples were shipped for TCRbeta analysis as frozen whole blood, isolated PBMCs, or DNA extracted from either sample type. What the authors observed across the whole study: Clinical and demographic metadata were provided uncurated, with the amount varying by source and participant.

The receptor was derived from a woman in her 30s who had recovered from COVID-19. The sequence is built from TRBV19 and TRBJ1-2, with no confident D gene call. What was sequenced was peripheral blood. CDR3 protein: CASRLSANYGYTF. The nucleotide sequence reads as follows: TGTGCCAGTAGATTAAGCGCAAACTATGGCTACACCTTC.